This record concerns one T cell receptor beta chain sequence. The antigen is not known. The record originates from a study of post-analysis software for immune sequencing data. General study results and limits: By F measure, strong co-clustering occurred among samples prepared in the same batch. The five TRBV segments detected at higher frequency in patients than in controls included TRBV5-6, TRBV5-1 and TRBV20-1.

This CDR3 comprises 17 residues. V gave up 2 bases and J gave up 7 bases; unmatched junction bases: 13. The V gene's germline CDR1 is LNHNV and CDR2 YYDKDF (reference sequence). Unique molecular identifiers were carried by the TCR beta cDNA libraries. TCRdb reprocessed the PCR reads with MiXCR, giving one entry per CDR3 protein. This repertoire shows about 570,000 distinct CDR3 sequences, under 40% found once; its top ten account for 4.5% to 7.5%. This chain joins TRBV15 and TRBJ1-2; 10 nucleotides agree with TRBD1. Sequencing was carried out using blood. The source is a girl aged 2 to 17 with multiple sclerosis. The DNA of the CDR3 is TGTGCCACCAGCAGACCACTCCGGGACAGGGGTGATAGTGGCTACACCTTC. Translation: CATSRPLRDRGDSGYTF.